This is a list of T cell receptor beta chains from one sample in a study of T cell repertoires in cytomegalovirus infection. One entry per CDR3 protein, called by TCRdb with MiXCR from the reads. The data show about 830,000 distinct CDR3 sequences, approximately 32% seen once. No antigens are known for them. This specimen consisted of cultured CD8+ T cells from PBMCs, obtained from culture after CMV antigen stimulation. The receptor source for this set is a human donor in good health (CMV status not recorded). Some clones in this sample may be carry-over from other donors' samples. CDR3s include the opening cysteine and the closing phenylalanine or tryptophan. The order of the fields is J gene, clone size, V gene, D gene, CDR3 protein, CDR3 DNA. D genes are given only for firm matches. Only part of the rows carry a size: once, few, many, or a class if the clone is expanded.

>TRBJ2-1|many|TRBV7-2|.
CASSFAQGAYNEQFF
TGTGCCAGCAGCTTCGCGCAGGGCGCCTACAATGAGCAGTTCTTC
>TRBJ2-2|.|TRBV4-3|.
CASSPWESGELFF
TGCGCCAGCAGCCCCTGGGAAAGCGGGGAGCTGTTTTTT
>TRBJ1-3|few|TRBV9|.
CASSPPDSLGGNTIYF
TGTGCCAGCAGCCCTCCCGACTCGTTAGGGGGGAACACCATATATTTT
>TRBJ2-3|few|TRBV5-5|TRBD1
CASSLVFPGEGQGSPDTQYF
TGTGCCAGCAGCTTGGTCTTTCCCGGTGAGGGACAGGGGTCCCCAGATACGCAGTATTTT
>TRBJ2-2|many|TRBV28|.
CASSGSLTGNTGELFF
TGTGCCAGCAGCGGATCATTAACAGGGAACACCGGGGAGCTGTTTTTT
>TRBJ1-2|once|TRBV14|.
CASRSSDSAGLINYGYTF
TGTGCCAGCAGGTCGTCTGACAGTGCGGGATTAATTAACTATGGCTACACCTTC
>TRBJ2-5|few|TRBV12-3/TRBV12-4|TRBD1
CASNSRDRGSETQYF
TGTGCCAGCAATAGCCGGGACAGGGGGTCTGAGACCCAGTACTTC
>TRBJ1-1|few|TRBV6-5|.
CASSRKMNTEAFF
TGTGCCAGCAGCCGAAAGATGAACACTGAAGCTTTCTTT
>TRBJ1-1|.|TRBV9|.
CASSVSTEAFF
TGTGCCAGCAGCGTATCAACTGAAGCTTTCTTT
>TRBJ1-4|.|TRBV7-8|.
CASSLAGGLLTNDKLFF
TGTGCCAGCAGCTTAGCGGGGGGGCTTTTAACTAATGATAAACTGTTTTTT
>TRBJ2-7|.|TRBV13|TRBD2
CASSLVASGTYEQYF
TGTGCCAGCAGCTTAGTTGCTAGCGGAACCTACGAGCAGTACTTC
>TRBJ2-6|.|TRBV5-1|.
CASSLDRASGANVLTF
TGCGCCAGCAGCTTGGACAGGGCCTCTGGGGCCAACGTCCTGACTTTC
>TRBJ2-7|.|TRBV6-8|.
CASSYSMIDEQYF
TGTGCCAGCAGTTACTCAATGATCGACGAGCAGTACTTC
>TRBJ1-1|.|TRBV2|.
CASSEAGAPVEAFF
TGTGCCAGCAGTGAGGCGGGAGCTCCCGTCGAAGCTTTCTTT
>TRBJ2-2|once|TRBV20-1|.
CSARDTRTVFANTGELFF
TGCAGTGCTAGAGATACCCGGACAGTTTTCGCGAACACCGGGGAGCTGTTTTTT
>TRBJ1-1|.|TRBV27|.
CASSLSKYTEAFF
TGTGCCAGCAGTTTATCGAAATACACTGAAGCTTTCTTT
>TRBJ1-5|.|TRBV6-5|TRBD1
CASRRQGYNQPQHF
TGTGCCAGCAGGCGACAGGGCTACAATCAGCCCCAGCATTTT
>TRBJ1-2|many|TRBV9|.
CASSAGRGDYGYTF
TGTGCCAGCAGCGCCGGCAGGGGCGACTATGGCTACACCTTC
>TRBJ2-1|.|TRBV7-9|TRBD1
CANSPRGGPDFDEQFF
TGTGCCAACAGTCCTCGAGGGGGCCCAGACTTCGATGAGCAGTTCTTC
>TRBJ2-2|.|TRBV27|.
CASSFGLLGELFF
TGTGCCAGCAGTTTCGGCCTTCTCGGGGAGCTGTTTTTT
>TRBJ2-2|few|TRBV27|.
CASSFSLQSSNTGELFF
TGTGCCAGCAGTTTCTCACTCCAGTCGTCGAACACCGGGGAGCTGTTTTTT
>TRBJ2-2|.|TRBV27|TRBD1
CASTSSQGAGELFF
TGTGCCAGCACCTCATCACAGGGGGCCGGGGAGCTGTTTTTT
>TRBJ2-2|.|TRBV11-2|.
CASSSTGFGDNTGELFF
TGTGCCAGCAGCTCCACAGGGTTTGGGGACAACACCGGGGAGCTGTTTTTT
>TRBJ2-1|few|TRBV7-8|.
CASSPDEGLVIEQFF
TGTGCCAGCAGCCCGGACGAGGGTTTGGTTATTGAGCAGTTCTTC
>TRBJ1-1|.|TRBV7-9|.
CAGSLGAGNTEAFF
TGTGCCGGCAGCTTAGGGGCAGGGAACACTGAAGCTTTCTTT
>TRBJ2-1|many|TRBV7-8|TRBD2
CASSSPLGTSGGSSYNEQFF
TGTGCCAGCAGCTCACCCCTCGGGACTAGCGGGGGGAGCTCCTACAATGAGCAGTTCTTC
>TRBJ1-4|many|TRBV7-8|.
CASSSDPGRWEKLFF
TGTGCCAGCAGCTCCGACCCAGGCAGGTGGGAAAAACTGTTTTTT
>TRBJ2-5|few|TRBV15|.
CATSGHEGVGETQYF
TGTGCCACCAGCGGACATGAGGGGGTGGGAGAGACCCAGTACTTC
>TRBJ1-2|.|TRBV19|.
CASSIKNPAYGYTF
TGTGCCAGTAGCATAAAAAACCCTGCCTATGGCTACACCTTC
>TRBJ1-2|few|TRBV7-9|TRBD1
CASSPLLRTGDGYTF
TGTGCCAGCAGCCCGTTATTAAGGACAGGGGATGGCTACACCTTC
>TRBJ1-2|.|TRBV6-2/TRBV6-3|.
CASSYSGSDGYTF
TGTGCCAGCAGTTACTCAGGAAGCGATGGCTACACCTTC
>TRBJ2-2|.|TRBV20-1|.
CSARGRGPATGELFF
TGCAGTGCTAGAGGACGTGGTCCCGCGACCGGGGAGCTGTTTTTT
>TRBJ1-5|.|TRBV20-1|TRBD1
CSARTGMRNQPQHF
TGCAGTGCGAGGACAGGGATGCGCAATCAGCCCCAGCATTTT
>TRBJ2-1|.|TRBV19|.
CASSIIQGAYNEQFF
TGTGCCAGTAGTATAATTCAGGGTGCGTACAATGAGCAGTTCTTC
>TRBJ2-5|many|TRBV7-9|.
CASSERDGLQETQYF
TGTGCCAGCAGCGAACGGGACGGTCTCCAAGAGACCCAGTACTTC
>TRBJ1-5|many|TRBV7-9|.
CASTPGGLDQPQHF
TGTGCCAGCACCCCGGGAGGGTTGGATCAGCCCCAGCATTTT
>TRBJ1-2|few|TRBV25-1|.
CASSPSQRSVRPGGYTF
TGTGCCAGCAGTCCATCGCAACGGTCGGTCCGGCCGGGGGGCTACACCTTC
>TRBJ1-2|few|TRBV29-1|TRBD1
CSVRDRGSYGYTF
TGCAGCGTGAGGGACAGGGGTTCCTATGGCTACACCTTC
>TRBJ2-7|.|TRBV12-3/TRBV12-4|.
CASSLAAGPYEQYF
TGTGCCAGCAGTTTAGCGGCAGGGCCCTACGAGCAGTACTTC
>TRBJ2-7|.|TRBV27|.
CANSGRGTSMWDEQYF
TGTGCCAACAGCGGGCGGGGAACCTCCATGTGGGACGAGCAGTACTTC
>TRBJ1-2|.|TRBV19|.
CASNPMGFDGYTF
TGTGCCAGTAACCCGATGGGTTTCGATGGCTACACCTTC